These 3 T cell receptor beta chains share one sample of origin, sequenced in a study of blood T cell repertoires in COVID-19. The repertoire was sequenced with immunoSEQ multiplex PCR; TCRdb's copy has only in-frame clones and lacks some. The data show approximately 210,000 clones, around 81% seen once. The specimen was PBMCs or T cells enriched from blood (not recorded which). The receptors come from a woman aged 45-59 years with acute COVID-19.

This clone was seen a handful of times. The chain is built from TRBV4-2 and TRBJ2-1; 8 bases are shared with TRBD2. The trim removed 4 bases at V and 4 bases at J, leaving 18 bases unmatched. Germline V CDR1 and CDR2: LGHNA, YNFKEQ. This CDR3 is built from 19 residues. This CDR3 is CASSPSIRAVAGGYNEQFF. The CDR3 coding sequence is TGTGCCAGCAGCCCAAGCATACGTGCGGTCGCGGGAGGTTACAATGAGCAGTTCTTC.

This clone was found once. The DNA for the CDR3 is TGCGCCAGCAGCCAAGAAGGGACTAGCGGGGGGGGCTTCTACAATGAGCAGTTCTTC. Protein product: CASSQEGTSGGGFYNEQFF. This chain uses TRBV4-1 with TRBJ2-1, with 16 positions matching TRBD2. The CDR3 runs 19 residues. Per germline, CDR1 MGHRA and CDR2 YSYEKL. The ends lost 0 bases at V and 3 bases at J; junction bases unmatched: 5.

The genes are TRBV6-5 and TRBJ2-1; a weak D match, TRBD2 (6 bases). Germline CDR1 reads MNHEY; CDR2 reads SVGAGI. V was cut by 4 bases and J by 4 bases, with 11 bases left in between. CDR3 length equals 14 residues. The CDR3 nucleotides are TGTGCCAGCAGTTCCCGACTAGAATACAATGAGCAGTTCTTC. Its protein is CASSSRLEYNEQFF.